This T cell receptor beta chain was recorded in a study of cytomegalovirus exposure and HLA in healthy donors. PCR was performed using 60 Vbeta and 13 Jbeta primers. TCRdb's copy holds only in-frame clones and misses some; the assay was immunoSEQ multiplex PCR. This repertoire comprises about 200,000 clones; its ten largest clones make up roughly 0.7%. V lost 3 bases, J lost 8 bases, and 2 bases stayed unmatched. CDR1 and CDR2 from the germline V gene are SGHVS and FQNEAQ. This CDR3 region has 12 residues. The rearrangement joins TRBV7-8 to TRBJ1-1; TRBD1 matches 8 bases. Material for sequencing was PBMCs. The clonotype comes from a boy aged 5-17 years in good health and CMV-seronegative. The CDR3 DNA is TGTGCCAGCAGCTTCCAGGGGGCCGAAGCTTTCTTT. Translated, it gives CASSFQGAEAFF.